The 21 T cell receptor beta chains given below trace back to one sample, sequenced in a study of cytomegalovirus exposure and HLA in healthy donors. Researchers ran the PCR with 60 Vbeta and 13 Jbeta primers. The repertoire was sequenced with immunoSEQ multiplex PCR; TCRdb's copy has only in-frame clones and lacks some. Of 75,000 to 95,000 clones in the sample, approximately 63% are singletons; the top ten hold just under 6.5%. The specimen sequenced was PBMCs. The source is a woman in her twenties or thirties in good health and CMV-seronegative.

The chain recombines TRBV19 with TRBJ1-2; 9 nucleotides agree with TRBD1. CDR1 is LNHDA, CDR2 SQIVND, per germline (reference sequence). Trimming took 5 bases from V and 0 from J; bases not matched to a gene: 4. The CDR3 totals 15 residues. CDR3 in DNA: TGTGCCAGTAGTTTACAGGGGGCGCCTAACTATGGCTACACCTTC. Translating it yields CASSLQGAPNYGYTF.

The V call is TRBV25-1, the J call TRBJ2-5; D remains unclear. Trimming stripped 3 bases from V and 4 bases from J, with 15 bases between. This CDR3 has 15 residues. Germline values: CDR1 MGHDK, CDR2 SYGVNS. The CDR3 spells CASSEYKALGETQYF. The CDR3 DNA is TGTGCCAGCAGTGAGTACAAGGCCCTAGGAGAGACCCAGTACTTC.

The chain links TRBV13 to TRBJ2-7; D is unresolved. The CDR3 spans 13 residues. The V gene lost 6 bases and the J gene lost 1 base, with 10 bases spanning the gap. Germline CDR1 reads PRHDT; CDR2 reads FYEKMQ (reference sequence). CDR3 sequence reads: CASRRSGSYEQYF. The DNA of the CDR3 is TGTGCCAGCAGGCGTTCCGGGTCCTACGAGCAGTACTTC.

V usage is TRBV25-1 and J usage is TRBJ1-1; 7 nucleotides match TRBD1. CDR1 is MGHDK, CDR2 SYGVNS, per germline. Unmatched junction bases numbered 7, after V lost 6 bases and J lost 0 bases. The CDR3 totals 15 residues. The CDR3 DNA reads as TGTGCCAGCAGAGAACAGGGGTCCATGAACACTGAAGCTTTCTTT. Translating gives CASREQGSMNTEAFF.

This chain connects TRBV12-5 to TRBJ1-1; tentatively, D is TRBD1 (5 bases). Germline lookup yields CDR1 LGHNT and CDR2 FRNRAP. The CDR3 length is 14 residues. V gave up 6 bases and J gave up 1 base, with 12 bases separating them. This chain's CDR3 is CASGPGIGNTEAFF. The CDR3 DNA reads as TGTGCTAGTGGCCCAGGGATCGGGAACACTGAAGCTTTCTTT.

This chain connects TRBV7-9 to TRBJ1-1; D is ambiguous. The ends were cut back, 10 bases at V and 1 base at J, with 13 bases in the middle. The CDR3 runs 13 residues. The germline V gene has CDR1 SEHNR and CDR2 FQNEAQ (reference sequence). The CDR3 loop reads CAIHSGENTEAFF. The CDR3 coding sequence is TGTGCCATCCACTCCGGGGAGAACACTGAAGCTTTCTTT.

The chain is built from TRBV7-9 and TRBJ1-2; 12 bases agree with TRBD1. The CDR3 runs 16 residues. Germline assignment: CDR1 SEHNR and CDR2 FQNEAQ (reference sequence). J lost 2 bases, V lost 5 bases, and 6 bases had no gene match. This CDR3 is CASSGTGGGRNYGYTF. The CDR3 coding sequence is TGTGCCAGCAGCGGGACAGGGGGCGGGAGGAACTATGGCTACACCTTC.

This clone is a singleton in its sample. The V and J genes are TRBV5-1 and TRBJ2-5; tentative D call: TRBD1 (5 bases). V was pared by 0 bases and J by 5 bases, with 11 bases between. CDR1 is SGHRS and CDR2 is YFSETQ in the germline V gene. CDR3 length: 14 residues. CDR3 in amino acids: CASSLGQPRETQYF. The CDR3 nucleotides are TGCGCCAGCAGCTTGGGACAGCCTCGGGAGACCCAGTACTTC.

The V call is TRBV2, the J call TRBJ1-2, with 10 nucleotides matching TRBD1. The CDR3 runs to 13 residues. Germline V CDR1 and CDR2: SNHLY, FYNNEI. Germline trimming cut 10 bases from V and 10 bases from J; bases unmatched to any gene: 12. In DNA, the CDR3 is TGTGCCATCGCGACAGGGGGCCTTCAGGCCTACACCTTC. It translates to CAIATGGLQAYTF.

This clone has more than one count but fewer than ten. The rearrangement uses TRBV2 and TRBJ2-7, with 8 bases fitting TRBD1. The J segment lost 1 base and the V segment lost 9 bases, leaving 8 bases of the junction unmatched. The V gene's germline CDR1 is SNHLY and CDR2 FYNNEI. This CDR3 region has 14 residues. The CDR3 protein is CASFKDRASYEQYF. DNA of the CDR3: TGTGCCAGTTTCAAGGACAGGGCTTCCTACGAGCAGTACTTC.

As for this clone: Other DNA sequences in this specimen translate into the identical CDR3. V is TRBV7-8 and J is TRBJ1-4; TRBD1 agrees at 8 bases. CDR1 is SGHVS and CDR2 is FQNEAQ in the germline V gene. The CDR3 totals 14 residues. The V gene end was trimmed by 5 bases and the J gene end by 7 bases; junction bases not matched to a gene: 6. CDR3 DNA sequence: TGTGCCAGCAGCCCAGGACAGGGAGGTGAAAAACTGTTTTTT. This encodes CASSPGQGGEKLFF.

This rearrangement joins TRBV7-9 to TRBJ2-7; 7 nucleotides agree with TRBD2. Trimming at V came to 5 bases and at J to 4 bases, leaving 11 bases not matched to a gene. The germline CDR1 and CDR2 sequences are SEHNR and FQNEAQ (reference sequence). There are 15 residues in the CDR3. CDR3 nucleotides: TGTGCCAGCAGCCCACCTGTGGGGAGGGTGTACGAGCAGTACTTC. It encodes CASSPPVGRVYEQYF.

The chain carries TRBV20-1 and TRBJ1-2; D possibly corresponds to TRBD1 (6 bases). The CDR3 has 11 amino acids. CDR1 and CDR2 from the germline V gene are DFQATT and SNEGSKA (reference sequence). Trimming stripped 0 bases from V and 9 bases from J, with 8 bases between. DNA for the CDR3: TGCAGTGCTAGAGATCAGGGGAGCTACACCTTC. Translated, it gives CSARDQGSYTF.

The chain links TRBV19 to TRBJ1-1, with D possibly TRBD1 on 6 matching bases. In germline, CDR1 is LNHDA, CDR2 SQIVND (reference sequence). V was pared by 3 bases and J by 1 base, with 12 bases between. The CDR3 loop spans 15 amino acids. The CDR3 region is CASSIEDRPNTEAFF. CDR3 DNA: TGTGCCAGTAGTATTGAGGACAGACCGAACACTGAAGCTTTCTTT.

The chain uses TRBV27 and TRBJ2-2; the D gene is possibly TRBD2 (5 bases). Trimming took 2 bases from V and 3 from J, leaving 7 bases between them. In germline, CDR1 is MNHEY, CDR2 SMNVEV (reference sequence). This CDR3 is 14 amino acids long. CDR3 region: CASSLTGYTGELFF. For the CDR3, the DNA is TGTGCCAGCAGTTTAACGGGGTACACCGGGGAGCTGTTTTTT.

The genes are TRBV6-5 and TRBJ1-6, with a weak D call TRBD1 (5 bases). The germline CDR1 and CDR2 sequences are MNHEY and SVGAGI. The CDR3 is 14 residues long. Deletions cut 6 bases from V and 10 bases from J, with 16 bases between. CDR3 coding DNA: TGTGCCAGCAGCCAGGGTATTAACTTCTCACCCCTCCACTTT. This sequence encodes CASSQGINFSPLHF.

The CDR3 is CASSSSRDRVYYGYTF. The DNA for the CDR3 is TGTGCCAGCAGCTCGAGCCGGGACAGGGTCTACTATGGCTACACCTTC. The V and J genes are TRBV7-9 and TRBJ1-2; 9 nucleotides match TRBD1. This CDR3 is built from 16 residues. Per germline, CDR1 SEHNR and CDR2 FQNEAQ (reference sequence). The trim removed 4 bases at V and 3 bases at J, leaving 9 bases unmatched. Using reference TRBV7-9 and TRBJ1-2 for the parts outside the CDR3, the full variable domain is DTGVSQNPRHKITKRGQNVTFRCDPISEHNRLYWYRQTLGQGPEFLTYFQNEAQLEKSRLLSDRFSAERPKGSFSTLEIQRTEQGDSAMYLCASSSSRDRVYYGYTFGSGTRLTVV.

The CDR3 DNA follows: TGCGCCAGCAGCCAGCACGGGACTCTACCCTACGAGCAGTACTTC. Encoded protein: CASSQHGTLPYEQYF. The chain recombines TRBV4-3 with TRBJ2-7; tentatively, D is TRBD2 (6 bases). There are 15 residues in the CDR3. V lost 3 bases and J 2 bases, leaving 14 bases between the germline ends. Germline V CDR1 and CDR2: LGHNA, YSLEER.

The DNA for the CDR3 is TGTGCCAGCAGTTACTCGGGACTTCCCCCCTACGAGCAGTACTTC. Protein sequence: CASSYSGLPPYEQYF. V gene TRBV6-5 combines with J gene TRBJ2-7, with a possible D match to TRBD2 (6 bases). Germline V gene data show CDR1 as MNHEY and CDR2 as SVGAGI. This CDR3 has 15 residues. The V end was cut by 0 bases, the J end by 2 bases, with 11 bases between.

This chain joins TRBV2 and TRBJ2-3; TRBD1 might be the D (6 bases). Germline CDR1 reads SNHLY; CDR2 reads FYNNEI. The CDR3 totals 14 residues. V dropped 6 bases and J dropped 3 bases, with 13 bases sitting between them. CDR3 region: CASRLRGGTDTQYF. The CDR3 coding sequence is TGTGCCAGCAGGCTGAGAGGGGGTACAGATACGCAGTATTTT.

This clone turned up a few times. The chain uses TRBV10-3 and TRBJ2-6; D gene ambiguous. V lost 3 bases, J lost 4 bases, and 13 bases lay in between. Germline V lookup: CDR1 ENHRY, CDR2 SYGVKD. This CDR3 contains 16 residues. The CDR3 DNA is TGTGCCATCAGTGACTTCGGCAGGTCCGGGGCCAACGTCCTGACTTTC. The encoded protein is CAISDFGRSGANVLTF.